A single sample gave rise to the 5 T cell receptor beta chains below, sequenced in a study of beta chain features in type 1 diabetes. Reverse transcription of all isolated RNA meant that expressed TCRB transcripts were sequenced. The data were produced by immunoSEQ multiplex PCR, yet TCRdb's version contains in-frame clones alone and is incomplete. This sample has 130,000 to 150,000 clones, with about 44% found just once. The sequenced material came from Tregs from blood. The receptors come from a man aged 18 to 30 in good health.

The CDR3 DNA is TGTGCCAGTAGTATTCAGGGTCACTCTGGAAACACCATATATTTT. Protein: CASSIQGHSGNTIYF. The chain combines TRBV19 with TRBJ1-3; a weak D match, TRBD1 (5 bases). Germline values: CDR1 LNHDA, CDR2 SQIVND (reference sequence). The CDR3 spans 15 residues. V shed 3 bases and J shed 0 bases, with 9 bases lying between them.

In this sample, this clone turned up a few times. The genes are TRBV30 and TRBJ2-5; D perhaps matches TRBD2 (5 bases). The V gene's germline CDR1 is GTSNPN and CDR2 SVGIG (reference sequence). V lost 1 base to trimming and J lost 7 bases, with 13 bases between them. The CDR3 is 13 residues long. The CDR3 DNA reads as TGTGCCTGGAGTGCAAAGCGGCGCGGGACCCAGTACTTC. Its protein product is CAWSAKRRGTQYF.

The V and J genes are TRBV18 and TRBJ1-1; TRBD1 matches 7 bases. The CDR3 contains 15 residues. Germline V lookup: CDR1 KGHSH, CDR2 LQKENI. V dropped 6 bases and J dropped 2; count of bases not matched to a gene: 9. The CDR3 coding sequence is TGTGCCAGCTCTTTCGGACAGGCGGCCAACACTGAAGCTTTCTTT. Amino acids: CASSFGQAANTEAFF. The full variable domain, with the rest looked up from reference TRBV18 and TRBJ1-1, is NAGVMQNPRHLVRRRGQEARLRCSPMKGHSHVYWYRQLPEEGLKFMVYLQKENIIDESGMPKERFSAEFPKEGPSILRIQQVVRGDSAAYFCASSFGQAANTEAFFGQGTRLTVV.

The sample holds one count of this clone. The V and J genes are TRBV5-4 and TRBJ2-3; 14 bases fit TRBD2. The CDR3 extends over 17 amino acids. Germline CDR1 is SGHNT and CDR2 is YYREEE (reference sequence). J gave up 2 bases and V 1 base, and 3 bases lay outside the gene matches. CDR3 in DNA: TGTGCCAGCAGCTTGCGACTAGCGGGAGGGTACACAGATACGCAGTATTTT. Amino acids: CASSLRLAGGYTDTQYF.

This clone has a handful of counts. The DNA for the CDR3 is TGTGCCAGCAGCTCGCGGGGGGGGAGGACTGAAGCTTTCTTT. This codes for CASSSRGGRTEAFF. This chain joins TRBV7-2 and TRBJ1-1; tentative D call: TRBD1 (5 bases). The CDR3 contains 14 residues. Germline V lookup: CDR1 SGHTA, CDR2 FQGNSA. V lost 4 bases and J 5 bases, leaving 14 bases between the germline ends.